Included here is one TCR beta chain sequence, with context. Antigen: not known. These data are taken from a study of cytomegalovirus exposure and HLA in healthy donors. Overall study context: HLA-typed donors were the source of about 85 million unique TCRs, which an early data release held. Study conclusions and caveats: The CMV antigen specificity of a few CMV-associated chains was confirmed through in vitro analysis. In a later analysis, at a false discovery rate of 0.05, 16,951 TCR beta sequences matched HLA alleles.

60 Vbeta and 13 Jbeta primers were used in PCR. The data were produced by immunoSEQ multiplex PCR, yet TCRdb's version contains in-frame clones alone and is incomplete. Of approximately 190,000 clones listed, over 70% are singletons. Germline values: CDR1 SGHVS, CDR2 FNYEAQ. This CDR3 has 14 amino acids. The chain combines TRBV7-6 with TRBJ2-5; the D gene is possibly TRBD2 (5 bases). Gene TRBJ2-7 matches the end of the DNA better, so the J call may be wrong. The sample consisted of PBMCs. The TCR was taken from a man aged 35 to 55 in good health and CMV-seropositive. CDR3 sequence reads: CASSLTLGGREQYF. The CDR3, as DNA: TGTGCCAGCAGCCTCACCCTCGGCGGGCGCGAGCAGTACTTC.